The 25 T cell receptor beta chains below were found in one sample sequenced in a study of cytomegalovirus exposure and HLA in healthy donors. The PCR contained 60 Vbeta and 13 Jbeta primers. Clones were sequenced by immunoSEQ multiplex PCR, and TCRdb holds only the in-frame ones, with some missing. The sample has around 160,000 clones, roughly 78% seen once. Sequenced input: PBMCs. All receptors derive from a man in his forties in good health and CMV-seropositive.

The chain has TRBV11-2 and TRBJ2-5, with 9 positions matching TRBD1. CDR3 length: 16 residues. The germline CDR1 and CDR2 sequences are SGHAT and FQNNGV. Trimming removed 5 bases from V and 1 base from J; junction bases left unmatched: 8. In DNA form, the CDR3 reads TGTGCCAGCAGCGCTCGGACAGGGGTCTTCCAAGAGACCCAGTACTTC. Amino acid sequence: CASSARTGVFQETQYF.

V gene TRBV13 combines with J gene TRBJ1-5, with a possible D match to TRBD1 (6 bases). Germline V gene lookup returns CDR1 PRHDT and CDR2 FYEKMQ (reference sequence). CDR3 length: 13 amino acids. Between the trimmed V and J ends, which lost 2 bases and 7 bases, there was a span of 9 bases. The chain's CDR3 is CASSLNRDQPQHF. The CDR3, as DNA: TGTGCCAGCAGCTTAAACAGGGACCAGCCCCAGCATTTT.

J is TRBJ2-5 and V is TRBV7-9; 7 bases fit TRBD2. Looked up from germline, CDR1 is SEHNR and CDR2 is FQNEAQ (reference sequence). CDR3 length: 16 amino acids. With 8 bases clipped from V and 5 bases from J, the junction kept 17 bases outside the gene matches. CDR3 residues: CASLATEAGVGETQYF. The CDR3 DNA sequence: TGTGCCAGCCTGGCGACGGAGGCGGGAGTGGGGGAGACCCAGTACTTC.

This chain links TRBV27 with TRBJ1-4, with TRBD1 as a possible D gene (6 bases). CDR1 is MNHEY, CDR2 SMNVEV, per germline (reference sequence). V lost 5 bases and J lost 8, with 12 bases in between. This CDR3 has 13 residues. The CDR3 reads CASSPPGDEKLFF. The CDR3 coding sequence is TGTGCCAGCAGTCCCCCAGGGGACGAAAAACTGTTTTTT.

The rearrangement uses TRBV18 and TRBJ2-7; no reliable D call. The CDR3 is 14 residues long. Germline V lookup: CDR1 KGHSH, CDR2 LQKENI. V was clipped by 3 bases and J by 3 bases, with 12 bases between them. The CDR3 DNA follows: TGTGCCAGCTCACCGGGCCCACCCCTCTACGAGCAGTACTTC. It yields the protein CASSPGPPLYEQYF.

V is TRBV7-8 and J is TRBJ2-1, with D unclear. The CDR3 loop spans 16 amino acids. V lost 1 base and J 4 bases, leaving 14 bases between the germline ends. CDR1 and CDR2 (germline): SGHVS, FQNEAQ. The CDR3 nucleotides are TGTGCCAGCAGCTTAGTAGCTCTTACTGATTACAATGAGCAGTTCTTC. Residues: CASSLVALTDYNEQFF.

The chain carries TRBV10-3 and TRBJ2-5; 8 bases map to TRBD1. This CDR3 has 14 residues. Looked up from germline, CDR1 is ENHRY and CDR2 is SYGVKD. The J segment lost 3 bases and the V segment lost 6 bases, leaving 6 bases of the junction unmatched. The CDR3 DNA reads TGTGCCATCAGCGGCGAGACAGGGGAAGAGACCCAGTACTTC. Translating gives CAISGETGEETQYF.

V is TRBV27 and J is TRBJ2-7, with D perhaps matching TRBD2 (6 bases). Per germline, CDR1 MNHEY and CDR2 SMNVEV (reference sequence). This CDR3 contains 14 residues. V lost 3 bases to trimming and J lost 1 base, with 10 bases between them. The CDR3 protein is CASSLSRESYEQYF. The CDR3, as DNA: TGTGCCAGCAGTTTGAGTCGGGAGTCCTACGAGCAGTACTTC.

This clone showed up just once. The V call is TRBV19, the J call TRBJ2-3; D is undetermined. Trimming removed 4 bases at V and 4 bases at J, with 12 bases between. Per germline, CDR1 LNHDA and CDR2 SQIVND (reference sequence). The CDR3 extends over 14 amino acids. The CDR3 is CASSTNLRADTQYF. CDR3 in DNA: TGTGCCAGTAGTACCAATCTCCGGGCAGATACGCAGTATTTT.

In this sample, this clone turned up once. The chain recombines TRBV29-1 with TRBJ1-1; possibly TRBD1 for D (5 bases). The germline gives CDR1 SQVTM, CDR2 ANQGSEA. The CDR3 sequence is 11 residues long. Trimming removed 4 bases from V and 8 bases from J, with 11 bases in between. The CDR3 sequence: CSVVQWTEAFF. The DNA of the CDR3 is TGCAGCGTTGTCCAATGGACAGAAGCTTTCTTT. Full variable domain (missing parts from reference TRBV29-1 and TRBJ1-1): SAVISQKPSRDICQRGTSLTIQCQVDSQVTMMFWYRQQPGQSLTLIATANQGSEATYESGFVIDKFPISRPNLTFSTLTVSNMSPEDSSIYLCSVVQWTEAFFGQGTRLTVV.

This chain uses TRBV27 with TRBJ1-1; TRBD1 is a possible D gene (6 bases). CDR1 and CDR2 (germline): MNHEY, SMNVEV (reference sequence). The CDR3 is 16 residues long. With 5 bases removed from V and 3 bases from J, the gap between germline ends came to 19 bases. CDR3 in DNA: TGTGCCAGCAGTCGGGGGGGCCCTGAAATAGACACTGAAGCTTTCTTT. It translates to CASSRGGPEIDTEAFF.

This sequence joins TRBV6-1 and TRBJ1-1; D not resolved. The CDR3 has 14 residues. Trimming shortened V by 5 bases and J by 4 bases, and 14 bases separated the two germline ends. Germline CDR1 reads MNHNS; CDR2 reads SASEGT. The CDR3 sequence: CASSPRGRSTEAFF. CDR3 DNA sequence: TGTGCCAGCAGTCCTCGGGGTCGGTCCACTGAAGCTTTCTTT.

The chain has TRBV5-4 and TRBJ2-3, with 11 bases that match TRBD1. The CDR3 sequence is 15 residues long. V lost 4 bases and J lost 4; bases outside the gene matches: 5. CDR1 is SGHNT, CDR2 YYREEE, per germline (reference sequence). CDR3 loop: CASSRTGGGSDTQYF. DNA for the CDR3: TGTGCCAGCAGCCGGACAGGGGGCGGGTCAGATACGCAGTATTTT.

The chain is built from TRBV7-3 and TRBJ2-2, with a possible D match to TRBD1 (5 bases). This CDR3 has 15 residues. Trimming cost V 2 bases and J 3 bases, with 10 bases left between them. Per the germline V gene, CDR1 is SGHTA and CDR2 is FQGTGA. The CDR3 coding sequence is TGTGCCAGCAGCTTATTGGGGCTCGACACCGGGGAGCTGTTTTTT. As protein: CASSLLGLDTGELFF.

The V gene is TRBV6-5, the J gene TRBJ2-5; D might be TRBD2 (6 bases). The CDR3 is 15 amino acids. V was pared by 4 bases and J by 4 bases, with 16 bases between. Germline V CDR1 and CDR2: MNHEY, SVGAGI. CDR3 loop: CASSFSRSGLETQYF. Written as DNA, the CDR3 is TGTGCCAGCAGTTTTTCCCGAAGCGGGTTAGAGACCCAGTACTTC.

V is TRBV4-1 and J is TRBJ1-1; 11 bases line up with TRBD1. J gave up 0 bases and V 0 bases, and 6 bases lay outside the gene matches. Per germline, CDR1 MGHRA and CDR2 YSYEKL. This CDR3 is built from 18 residues. The CDR3 nucleotides read TGCGCCAGCAGCCAAGAATTCGGACAGGGGGCTATGAACACTGAAGCTTTCTTT. Translated: CASSQEFGQGAMNTEAFF.

The chain uses TRBV28 and TRBJ2-7, with D possibly being TRBD2 (7 bases). V gave up 3 bases and J gave up 1 base, with 13 bases separating them. This CDR3 has 15 residues. CDR1 and CDR2 from the germline V gene are MDHEN and SYDVKM. CDR3 sequence: CASSFRGGGSYEQYF. The CDR3 DNA follows: TGTGCCAGCAGTTTCCGAGGGGGGGGTTCCTACGAGCAGTACTTC.

This rearrangement joins TRBV10-2 to TRBJ2-1; a weak D match, TRBD2 (5 bases). The CDR3 has 12 amino acids. In germline, CDR1 is WSHSY, CDR2 SAAADI. Trimming stripped 3 bases from V and 9 bases from J, with 9 bases between. This CDR3 is CASSDEGIEQFF. DNA of the CDR3: TGCGCCAGCAGTGATGAGGGTATTGAGCAGTTCTTC.

The chain combines TRBV28 with TRBJ2-1; 9 bases agree with TRBD2. Looked up from germline, CDR1 is MDHEN and CDR2 is SYDVKM. V dropped 10 bases and J dropped 4; count of bases not matched to a gene: 14. The CDR3 is made up of 16 amino acids. The CDR3 DNA sequence: TGTGCCACCCGCGGGGGGGTGGGGAAGTCGTACAATGAGCAGTTCTTC. This codes for CATRGGVGKSYNEQFF.

The rearrangement uses TRBV7-2 and TRBJ2-7; a possible D gene is TRBD1 (6 bases). The CDR3 spans 16 residues. V was clipped by 0 bases and J by 2 bases, with 14 bases between them. Germline loops: CDR1 SGHTA, CDR2 FQGNSA. CDR3: CASSLASGTNTYEQYF. CDR3 coding DNA: TGTGCCAGCAGCTTAGCCTCCGGGACAAATACCTACGAGCAGTACTTC.

This chain connects TRBV28 to TRBJ1-2; D perhaps matches TRBD1 (5 bases). V lost 1 base, J lost 7 bases, and 16 bases lay in between. This CDR3 contains 15 residues. Germline CDR1 is MDHEN and CDR2 is SYDVKM. In DNA, the CDR3 is TGTGCCAGCAGTTTATCCCAGGGAGGAGGTTCTGGCTACACCTTC. Protein sequence: CASSLSQGGGSGYTF.

CDR3 in DNA: TGTGCCAGCAGTGAATTGTTGGGAGGCACCTACAATGAGCAGTTCTTC. This codes for CASSELLGGTYNEQFF. This chain uses TRBV6-1 with TRBJ2-1; maybe TRBD2 (6 bases). Trimming took off 2 bases at V and 2 bases at J, with 13 bases between the two ends. CDR3 length equals 16 residues. The V gene's germline CDR1 is MNHNS and CDR2 SASEGT.

The chain couples TRBV6-1 to TRBJ2-3; 11 nucleotides line up with TRBD2. From germline, CDR1 is MNHNS and CDR2 SASEGT. The CDR3 is 17 amino acids. V dropped 1 base and J dropped 0; count of bases not matched to a gene: 3. In DNA, the CDR3 is TGTGCCAGCAGTGAAGTGACTAGCGGGGCTAGCACAGATACGCAGTATTTT. Translating gives CASSEVTSGASTDTQYF.

The rearrangement uses TRBV5-1 and TRBJ2-3; no reliable D call. From germline, CDR1 is SGHRS and CDR2 YFSETQ. V was clipped by 3 bases and J by 1 base, with 6 bases between them. The CDR3 spans 13 residues. The CDR3 nucleotides are TGCGCCAGCAGCTCCCAGGGCACAGATACGCAGTATTTT. Protein: CASSSQGTDTQYF.

This chain links TRBV7-9 with TRBJ2-1; 9 bases map to TRBD1. V dropped 3 bases and J dropped 3; count of bases not matched to a gene: 12. Germline V lookup: CDR1 SEHNR, CDR2 FQNEAQ (reference sequence). The CDR3 sequence is 18 residues long. CDR3 sequence (DNA): TGTGCCAGCAGCTTCGGACAGGGGCCCGGCGGGAGCTACAATGAGCAGTTCTTC. Translating gives CASSFGQGPGGSYNEQFF.